The entry that follows covers one T cell receptor (beta chain) sequence. This sample stems from a study of shared clonotypes between healthy human individuals. Produced via immunoSEQ multiplex PCR; TCRdb's table is partial and in-frame only. This sample carries 500,000 to 650,000 clones, around 78% of them seen once, and the ten largest clones take 12%. Germline values: CDR1 SGHNT, CDR2 YYREEE (reference sequence). The CDR3 contains 15 residues. Trimming stripped 0 bases from V and 3 bases from J, with 12 bases between. This clonotype was obtained from a woman aged 40 to 55 in good health. Some clones in this sample may be carry-over from other donors' samples. V and J are TRBV5-4 and TRBJ1-1, with a weak D call TRBD1 (5 bases). Material: PBMCs. In DNA form, the CDR3 reads TGTGCCAGCAGCTTGGGGCGGGGCCTTTACACTGAAGCTTTCTTT. This codes for CASSLGRGLYTEAFF.